The 6 T cell receptor beta chains below all came from one sample that was sequenced in a study of T cell repertoires in cytomegalovirus infection. No antigen has been assigned to these receptors. TCRdb re-analysed the reads in MiXCR, keeping a single row per CDR3 protein. Of some 920,000 distinct CDR3 sequences listed, about a third are singletons. This specimen consisted of cultured CD8+ T cells from PBMCs, obtained from culture after CMV antigen stimulation. The receptors come from a human donor in good health (CMV status not recorded). Some clones in this sample may be carry-over from other donors' samples.

The V gene is TRBV28, the J gene TRBJ2-4; 7 positions match TRBD2. V shed 3 bases and J 0 bases; nucleotides not matched to a gene: 5. The CDR3 runs 16 residues. Germline V gene data show CDR1 as MDHEN and CDR2 as SYDVKM. The CDR3 coding sequence is TGTGCCAGCAGTTTGGGGAGGGCTCTAGCCAAAAACATTCAGTACTTC. This encodes CASSLGRALAKNIQYF.

This clonotype has a count of ten or more. The V gene is TRBV7-2, the J gene TRBJ2-7; TRBD1 matches at 9 bases. The CDR3 has 19 amino acids. Trimming cost V 5 bases and J 3 bases; bases outside gene matches: 20. Germline V gives CDR1 SGHTA, CDR2 FQGNSA. Here the CDR3 reads CASSKSTDRGTAVGYEQYV. CDR3 DNA sequence: TGTGCCAGCAGCAAATCAACCGACAGGGGGACGGCGGTTGGCTACGAGCAGTACGTC.

This chain connects TRBV29-1 to TRBJ1-2; D remains unclear. With 1 base removed from V and 4 bases from J, the gap between germline ends came to 7 bases. The CDR3 totals 12 residues. Germline CDR1 SQVTM, CDR2 ANQGSEA. CDR3 residues: CSVEAGVYGYTF. Written as DNA, the CDR3 is TGCAGCGTTGAAGCAGGAGTCTATGGCTACACCTTC.

A few counts support this clonotype. The rearrangement links TRBV7-9 to TRBJ1-2; 8 nucleotides match TRBD1. The CDR3 is made up of 14 amino acids. J was trimmed by 3 bases and V by 5 bases; bases with no gene match: 5. In germline, CDR1 is SEHNR, CDR2 FQNEAQ (reference sequence). In DNA, the CDR3 is TGTGCCAGCAGCCCCCCGGACAGGGACTATGGCTACACCTTC. This encodes CASSPPDRDYGYTF.

This clonotype was observed a few times. The junction and the germline gene differ at one end; a read error may be behind it. This chain uses TRBV7-7 with TRBJ1-1, with TRBD1 matching over 8 bases. In germline, CDR1 is SSHAT, CDR2 FNYEAQ (reference sequence). The CDR3 totals 16 residues. CDR3: CASSPTPLTGDTEAFF. In DNA form, the CDR3 reads TGTGCTAGCAGCCCTACCCCATTGACAGGGGACACTGAAGCTTTCTTT. Full variable domain (rest looked up from reference TRBV7-7 and TRBJ1-1): GAGVSQSPRYKVTKRGQDVTLRCDPISSHATLYWYQQALGQGPEFLTYFNYEAQPDKSGLPSDRFSAERPEGSISTLTIQRTEQRDSAMYRCASSPTPLTGDTEAFFGQGTRLTVV.

V gene TRBV11-3 combines with J gene TRBJ2-1; D is perhaps TRBD1 or TRBD2 (5 bases each). CDR1 is SGHNT, CDR2 YENEEA, per germline. The CDR3 contains 17 residues. V was shortened by 5 bases and J by 0 bases, with 17 bases between the two germline ends. The CDR3 here is CASSPRGDPSSYNEQFF. CDR3 coding DNA: TGTGCCAGCAGCCCCCGGGGCGACCCGAGCTCCTACAATGAGCAGTTCTTC. Supplemented by reference TRBV11-3 and TRBJ2-1, the full variable domain reads EAGVVQSPRYKIIEKKQPVAFWCNPISGHNTLYWYLQNLGQGPELLIRYENEEAVDDSQLPKDRFSAERLKGVDSTLKIQPAELGDSAVYLCASSPRGDPSSYNEQFFGPGTRLTVL.